This T cell receptor beta chain was identified in a study of blood T cell repertoires in COVID-19. Some clones are missing from TCRdb's copy, which holds only in-frame ones; the method was immunoSEQ multiplex PCR. The repertoire holds fewer than 120,000 clones, with 72% as singletons. Trimming at V came to 5 bases and at J to 5 bases, leaving 4 bases not matched to a gene. CDR1 and CDR2 from the germline V gene are PRHDT and FYEKMQ (reference sequence). The length of the CDR3 is 13 residues. This clone is a singleton in its sample. The receptor was derived from a woman aged 60-75 years with acute or convalescent COVID-19. The sample consisted of peripheral blood. This rearrangement joins TRBV13 to TRBJ1-1, with 8 bases fitting TRBD1. The CDR3 region has the DNA TGTGCCAGCAGCACCCGGACAGGGACTGAAGCTTTCTTT. Its protein is CASSTRTGTEAFF. The full variable domain, in which reference TRBV13 and TRBJ1-1 provide the parts outside the CDR3, is AAGVIQSPRHLIKEKRETATLKCYPIPRHDTVYWYQQGPGQDPQFLISFYEKMQSDKGSIPDRFSAQQFSDYHSELNMSSLELGDSALYFCASSTRTGTEAFFGQGTRLTVV.